This T cell receptor (beta chain) is from a study of cytomegalovirus exposure and HLA in healthy donors. Findings and caveats of the study: A list of approximately 150 TCR beta chains associated with cytomegalovirus was given. A later analysis found most CMV-associated TCR beta chains apparently HLA-restricted.

To note about this clone: Its antigen remains unknown.

This CDR3 is built from 14 residues. From germline, CDR1 is SGHTA and CDR2 FQGNSA. Trimming stripped 5 bases from V and 5 bases from J, with 15 bases between. Researchers ran the PCR with 60 Vbeta and 13 Jbeta primers. Authors' methods: The authors later counted roughly 87 million unique TCR beta chains, 9 million to 12 million of them shared. Produced via immunoSEQ multiplex PCR; TCRdb's table is partial and in-frame only. The D gene and trimming were derived from the DNA, and the V and J assignments and clone size from that table. The data contain fewer than 250,000 clones, about 78% of them singletons.

The chain has TRBV7-2 and TRBJ1-1; TRBD1 might be the D (5 bases). The clonotype comes from a male donor in good health and CMV-seronegative. The sample consisted of PBMCs. This CDR3 is CASSIKSGRTEAFF. CDR3 DNA sequence: TGTGCCAGCAGCATTAAATCAGGGAGGACTGAAGCTTTCTTT.